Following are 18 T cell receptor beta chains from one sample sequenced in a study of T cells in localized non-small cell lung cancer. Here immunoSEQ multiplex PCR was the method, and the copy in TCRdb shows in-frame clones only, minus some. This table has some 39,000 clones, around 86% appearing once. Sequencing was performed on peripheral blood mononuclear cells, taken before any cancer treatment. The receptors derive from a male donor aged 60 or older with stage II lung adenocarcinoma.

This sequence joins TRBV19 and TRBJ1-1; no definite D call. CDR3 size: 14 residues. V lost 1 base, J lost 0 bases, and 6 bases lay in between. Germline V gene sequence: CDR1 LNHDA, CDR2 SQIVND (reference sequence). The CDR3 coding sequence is TGTGCCAGTAGTATAGGGCAGGTGAACACTGAAGCTTTCTTT. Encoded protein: CASSIGQVNTEAFF.

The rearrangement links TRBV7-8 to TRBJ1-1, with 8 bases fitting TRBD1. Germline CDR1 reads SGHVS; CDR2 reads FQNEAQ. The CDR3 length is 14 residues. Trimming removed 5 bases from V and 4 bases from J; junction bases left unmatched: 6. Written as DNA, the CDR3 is TGTGCCAGCAGCACCGCGACAGGGGTCACTGAAGCTTTCTTT. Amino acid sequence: CASSTATGVTEAFF.

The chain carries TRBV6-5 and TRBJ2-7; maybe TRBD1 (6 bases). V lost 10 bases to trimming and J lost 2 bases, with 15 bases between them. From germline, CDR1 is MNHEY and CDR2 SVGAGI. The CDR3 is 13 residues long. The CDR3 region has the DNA TGTGCCACTGAGTCGGGACACCCCTACGAGCAGTACTTC. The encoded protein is CATESGHPYEQYF.

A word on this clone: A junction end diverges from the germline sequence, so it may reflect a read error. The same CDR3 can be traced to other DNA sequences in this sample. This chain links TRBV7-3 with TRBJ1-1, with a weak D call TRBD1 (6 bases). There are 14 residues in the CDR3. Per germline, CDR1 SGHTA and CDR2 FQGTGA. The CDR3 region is CASSLGRGVSEAFF. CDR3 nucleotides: TGTGCCAGTAGCTTGGGCAGGGGTGTCAGTGAAGCTTTCTTT.

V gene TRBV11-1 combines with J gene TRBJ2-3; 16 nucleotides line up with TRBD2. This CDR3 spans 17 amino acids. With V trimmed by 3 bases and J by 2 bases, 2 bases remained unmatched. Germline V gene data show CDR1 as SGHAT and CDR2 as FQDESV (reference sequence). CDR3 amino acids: CASSFGTSGRATDTQYF. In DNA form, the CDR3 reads TGTGCCAGCAGCTTCGGGACTAGCGGGAGGGCCACAGATACGCAGTATTTT.

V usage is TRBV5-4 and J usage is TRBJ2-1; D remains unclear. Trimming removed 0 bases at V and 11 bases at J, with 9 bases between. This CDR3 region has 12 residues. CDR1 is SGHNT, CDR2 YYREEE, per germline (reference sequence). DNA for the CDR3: TGTGCCAGCAGCTTGGACAGCCCGAAGCAGTTCTTC. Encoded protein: CASSLDSPKQFF.

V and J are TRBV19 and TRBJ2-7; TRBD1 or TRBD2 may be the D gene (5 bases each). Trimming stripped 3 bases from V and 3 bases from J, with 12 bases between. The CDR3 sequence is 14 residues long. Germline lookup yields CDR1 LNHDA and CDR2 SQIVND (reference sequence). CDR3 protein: CASSIKWGSYEQYF. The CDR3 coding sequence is TGTGCCAGTAGTATTAAATGGGGGAGCTACGAGCAGTACTTC. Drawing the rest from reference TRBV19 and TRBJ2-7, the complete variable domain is DGGITQSPKYLFRKEGQNVTLSCEQNLNHDAMYWYRQDPGQGLRLIYYSQIVNDFQKGDIAEGYSVSREKKESFPLTVTSAQKNPTAFYLCASSIKWGSYEQYFGPGTRLTVT.

The CDR3 protein is CASSWDSGGNQPQHF. Here the CDR3 DNA reads TGTGCCAGCAGTTGGGACAGCGGGGGCAATCAGCCCCAGCATTTT. V gene TRBV28 combines with J gene TRBJ1-5; 7 positions agree with TRBD1. The V gene's germline CDR1 is MDHEN and CDR2 SYDVKM. This CDR3 is built from 15 residues. J gave up 2 bases and V 4 bases, and 5 bases lay outside the gene matches.

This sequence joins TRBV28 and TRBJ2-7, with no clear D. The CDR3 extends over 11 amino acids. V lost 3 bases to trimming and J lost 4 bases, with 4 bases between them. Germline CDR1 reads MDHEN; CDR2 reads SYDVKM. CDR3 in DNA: TGTGCCAGCAGTTTGATGTACGAGCAGTACTTC. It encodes CASSLMYEQYF. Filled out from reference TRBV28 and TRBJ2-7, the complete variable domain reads DVKVTQSSRYLVKRTGEKVFLECVQDMDHENMFWYRQDPGLGLRLIYFSYDVKMKEKGDIPEGYSVSREKKERFSLILESASTNQTSMYLCASSLMYEQYFGPGTRLTVT.

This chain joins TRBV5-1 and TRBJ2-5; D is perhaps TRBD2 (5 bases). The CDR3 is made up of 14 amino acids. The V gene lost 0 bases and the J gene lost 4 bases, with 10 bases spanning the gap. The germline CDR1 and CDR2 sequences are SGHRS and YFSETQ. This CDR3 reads CASSLVSVGETQYF. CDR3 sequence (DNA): TGCGCCAGCAGCTTGGTTAGCGTGGGAGAGACCCAGTACTTC.

DNA of the CDR3: TGTGCCAGCAGCTTAAATTCGGGTGAGAGGAACACTGAAGCTTTCTTT. Amino acids: CASSLNSGERNTEAFF. The chain employs TRBV7-2 and TRBJ1-1; D unclear. The V end lost 2 bases, the J end lost 1 base, and 14 bases lay between the germline ends. This CDR3 is built from 16 residues. Germline values: CDR1 SGHTA, CDR2 FQGNSA.

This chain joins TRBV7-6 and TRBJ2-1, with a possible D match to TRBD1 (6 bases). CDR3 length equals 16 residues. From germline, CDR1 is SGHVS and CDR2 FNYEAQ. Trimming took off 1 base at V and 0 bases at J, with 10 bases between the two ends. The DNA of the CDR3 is TGTGCCAGCAGCTTAGAGACAGGCCGCTCCTACAATGAGCAGTTCTTC. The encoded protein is CASSLETGRSYNEQFF. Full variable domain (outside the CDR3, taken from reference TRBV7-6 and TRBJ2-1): GAGVSQSPRYKVTKRGQDVALRCDPISGHVSLYWYRQALGQGPEFLTYFNYEAQQDKSGLPNDRFSAERPEGSISTLTIQRTEQRDSAMYRCASSLETGRSYNEQFFGPGTRLTVL.

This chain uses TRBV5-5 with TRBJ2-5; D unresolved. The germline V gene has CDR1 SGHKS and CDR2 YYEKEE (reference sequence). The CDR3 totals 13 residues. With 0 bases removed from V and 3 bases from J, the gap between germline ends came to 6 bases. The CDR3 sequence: CASSLGVKETQYF. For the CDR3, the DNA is TGTGCCAGCAGCTTGGGCGTCAAAGAGACCCAGTACTTC. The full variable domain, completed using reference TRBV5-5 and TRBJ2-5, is DAGVTQSPTHLIKTRGQQVTLRCSPISGHKSVSWYQQVLGQGPQFIFQYYEKEERGRGNFPDRFSARQFPNYSSELNVNALLLGDSALYLCASSLGVKETQYFGPGTRLLVL.

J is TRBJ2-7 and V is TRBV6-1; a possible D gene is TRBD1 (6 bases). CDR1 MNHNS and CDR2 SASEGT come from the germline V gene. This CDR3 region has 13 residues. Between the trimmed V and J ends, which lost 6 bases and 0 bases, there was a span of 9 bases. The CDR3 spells CASSGQSSYEQYF. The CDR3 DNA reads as TGTGCCAGCAGCGGACAGAGCTCCTACGAGCAGTACTTC.

CDR3 amino acids: CASSPQGSGNTIYF. The CDR3 bases are TGCGCCAGCAGCCCACAGGGGTCCGGAAACACCATATATTTT. The rearrangement joins TRBV4-1 to TRBJ1-3; 7 bases agree with TRBD1. Germline V lookup: CDR1 MGHRA, CDR2 YSYEKL. The CDR3 totals 14 residues. J gave up 4 bases and V 4 bases, and 4 bases lay outside the gene matches.

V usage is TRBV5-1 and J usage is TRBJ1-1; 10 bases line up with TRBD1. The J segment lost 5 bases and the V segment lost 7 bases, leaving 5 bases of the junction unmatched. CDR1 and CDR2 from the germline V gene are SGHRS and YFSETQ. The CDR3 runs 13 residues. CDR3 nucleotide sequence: TGCGCCAGCCTGGGACAGGGGTTTACTGAAGCTTTCTTT. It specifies CASLGQGFTEAFF. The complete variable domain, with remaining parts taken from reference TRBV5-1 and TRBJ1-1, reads KAGVTQTPRYLIKTRGQQVTLSCSPISGHRSVSWYQQTPGQGLQFLFEYFSETQRNKGNFPGRFSGRQFSNSRSEMNVSTLELGDSALYLCASLGQGFTEAFFGQGTRLTVV.

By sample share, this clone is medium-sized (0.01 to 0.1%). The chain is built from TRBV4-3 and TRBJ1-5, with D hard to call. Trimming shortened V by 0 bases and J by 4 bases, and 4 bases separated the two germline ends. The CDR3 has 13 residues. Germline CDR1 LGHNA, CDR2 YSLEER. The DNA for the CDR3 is TGCGCCAGCAGCCAAGATCTGAATCAGCCCCAGCATTTT. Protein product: CASSQDLNQPQHF.

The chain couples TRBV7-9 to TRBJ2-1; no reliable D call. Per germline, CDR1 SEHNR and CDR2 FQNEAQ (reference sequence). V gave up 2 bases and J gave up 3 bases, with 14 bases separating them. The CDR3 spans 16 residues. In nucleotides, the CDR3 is TGTGCCAGCAGCTTATATCGAGGAGATTACTACAATGAGCAGTTCTTC. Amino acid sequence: CASSLYRGDYYNEQFF.